This is a list of T cell receptor beta chains from one sample in a study of cytomegalovirus exposure and HLA in healthy donors. Generated by immunoSEQ multiplex PCR, the TCRdb table keeps only in-frame clones and is missing some. The repertoire holds around 120,000 clones, with over 75% as singletons. The material sequenced was PBMCs. These receptors were obtained from a woman between 18 and 29 years old in good health and CMV-seropositive. Each CDR3 is given without its conserved first and last residue.

>TRBV5-1
ASSFDLRGGEAF
>TRBV18
ASSPGRGLVETQY
>TRBV5-5
ATRRRDRGLNTEAF
>TRBV7-8
ASSLVGGWGHEQY
>TRBV11-2
ASSSRGLSNEKLF
>TRBV5-4
ASSEQGSYEQY
>TRBV11-1
ASSLGRGSNQPQH
>TRBV5-1
ASSVGPGLDYNEQF
>TRBV7-6
ASSLTPGQGSNEQF
>TRBV27
ASSHSGAGVPYEQY
>TRBV15
ATSIRPTSTDTQY
>TRBV2
ASSQQVISGNTIY
>TRBV7-2
ASSRTSGRFSVNEQF
>TRBV6-5
ASRRLYEQY
>TRBV7-4
ASSLVPGGALLFSYEQY
>TRBV18
ASSLGQEGNGYT
>TRBV4-3
ASSQVWRAGYFTDTQY
>TRBV5-1
ASSPWSGRLSNEQF
>TRBV15
ATSKIGGREYYNEQF
>TRBV27
ASNNAGGYVRPDTQY
>TRBV5-1
ASSPPGRVRAYEQY
>TRBV15
ATSRAGESGANVLT
>TRBV20-1
SAQVTEAF
>TRBV11-2
ASSFGQGGSGELF
>TRBV18
ASSPPTDYGYT
>TRBV7-2
ASSLIGTSATDTQY
>TRBV27
ASSLVRTVTNEKLF
>TRBV4-3
ASSQHLAGGPGELF
>TRBV6-1
ASSDRGTASNQPQH
>TRBV6-6
ASRAGEGPYEQY
>TRBV4-1
ASSQQWTGGLNTEAF
>TRBV5-1
ASKRLPRDSYEQY
>TRBV13
ASSSRGGTGDTQY
>TRBV15
ATSREDRDRGTEAF
>TRBV5-6
ASSSGTELYEQY
>TRBV11-2
ASSQDRAGQPQH
>TRBV7-9
ASSFQGANTGELF
>TRBV11-2
ASSLVQRWEQY
>TRBV7-2
ASSFELAGGSYEQY
>TRBV4-2
ASSPSSSGNQI
>TRBV13
ASSKGFSYEQY
>TRBV6-1
ASSEVRANTEAF
>TRBV4-1
ASSQVGRRAAGELF
>TRBV2
ASPRTGGTGELF
>TRBV5-1
ASSIQKTQY
>TRBV9
ASSKGGTKSYEQY
>TRBV15
ATSRDSRGVTYEQY
>TRBV7-8
ASSLGLAGDTQY
>TRBV30
AWSAGQGRTDTQY
>TRBV4-3
ASSQDPSGMGEQY
>TRBV11-3
ASSLDTYEQY
>TRBV5-4
ASSAATGTGELF
>TRBV6-5
ASSYSQGTYEQY
>TRBV13
ASSLWRGTGADTQY
>TRBV6-5
ASMRRGTEAF
>TRBV30
AWGLQLPGGYT
>TRBV5-6
ASSWGPGNHEQY
>TRBV18
ASSPFKGALTGELF
>TRBV9
ASSATGGAVHEQY